These T cell receptor beta chains were read from a single sample in a study of shared clonotypes between healthy human individuals. This table comes from immunoSEQ multiplex PCR, and its TCRdb copy is limited to in-frame clones, with some not included. The sample has about a million clones, around four fifths seen once. The sequencing input was memory CD4+ T cells sorted from blood. The origin of the receptors is a man between 18 and 29 years old in good health. CDR3s include the opening cysteine and the closing phenylalanine or tryptophan. The D gene is left open where the match is weak. The size field is filled for only some rows; it gives once, few, many or a size class.

D	length	V	size	J	DNA	CDR3
NA	13	TRBV6-1	NA	TRBJ2-5	TGTGCCAGCAGTCAGGACTTCCAAGAGACCCAGTACTTC	CASSQDFQETQYF
NA	13	TRBV6-1	NA	TRBJ2-7	TGTGCCAGCAGACTCGACTATACCTACGAGCAGTACTTC	CASRLDYTYEQYF
NA	15	TRBV28	once	TRBJ2-6	TGTGCCAGCAGTTTAAACCCAGGGACAGCCAACGTCCTGACTTTC	CASSLNPGTANVLTF
NA	13	TRBV11-3	NA	TRBJ1-6	TGTGCCAGCAGCTGGGGACTTAATTCACCCCTCCACTTT	CASSWGLNSPLHF
TRBD1	18	TRBV5-6	NA	TRBJ2-2	TGTGCCAGCAGCACCGTCCAGGGGGCTTCGATCCGGACCGGGGAGCTGTTTTTT	CASSTVQGASIRTGELFF
TRBD1	16	TRBV7-9	NA	TRBJ1-1	TGTGCCAGCAGGCTACCCGTGGGACAGAAGAACACTGAAGCTTTCTTT	CASRLPVGQKNTEAFF
TRBD1	17	TRBV29-1	once	TRBJ2-5	TGCAGCGTCGGACGTAGTAGGACAGGAAAGTACCAAGAGACCCAGTACTTC	CSVGRSRTGKYQETQYF
TRBD1	18	TRBV5-1	NA	TRBJ1-6	TGCGCCAGCAGCAGCGGGACAGGGGGATTCTCCTATAATTCACCCCTCCACTTT	CASSSGTGGFSYNSPLHF
NA	11	TRBV28	NA	TRBJ2-7	TGTGCCAGCAGTATCAACTACGAGCAGTACTTC	CASSINYEQYF
TRBD2	16	TRBV2	NA	TRBJ2-4	TGTGCCAGCAGCCAAACTAGCGGGAGAGGGATAAACATTCAGTACTTC	CASSQTSGRGINIQYF
NA	15	TRBV6-6	NA	TRBJ1-3	TGTGCCAGCAGGGGGGGATCCACCACCGGAAACACCATATATTTT	CASRGGSTTGNTIYF
TRBD1	15	TRBV7-9	NA	TRBJ1-2	TGTGCCAGCTTATTGACAGGGGGCGCTAACTATGGCTACACCTTC	CASLLTGGANYGYTF
TRBD1	12	TRBV10-3	NA	TRBJ2-3	TGTGCCATCAGGGACAGGGTGGATACGCAGTATTTT	CAIRDRVDTQYF
NA	13	TRBV2	few	TRBJ1-2	TGTGCCAGCAGTGAAATAATCAACTCTGGCTACACCTTC	CASSEIINSGYTF
TRBD1	15	TRBV6-6	NA	TRBJ2-7	TGTGCCAGCAGCCCCAGACAGGGCGGATCCTACGAGCAGTACTTC	CASSPRQGGSYEQYF
NA	14	TRBV5-1	NA	TRBJ2-5	TGCGCCAGCAGCTTGGATAGGGGCCGGGAGACCCAGTACTTC	CASSLDRGRETQYF
NA	12	TRBV27	NA	TRBJ1-2	TGTGCCAGCAGACCCGGGGCTTATGGCTACACCTTC	CASRPGAYGYTF
NA	17	TRBV5-1	few	TRBJ1-4	TGCGCCAGCAGCCCGACCGGGGCGCAGAGTACTAATGAAAAACTGTTTTTT	CASSPTGAQSTNEKLFF